These 17 T cell receptor beta chains came from one sample sequenced in a study of T cells in narcolepsy. The assay was immunoSEQ multiplex PCR, and TCRdb's table has in-frame clones only and misses some. The sample has about 20,000 clones; 80% to 85% are singletons. Input material: memory (CD45RA-) CD4+ T cells from blood. All receptors derive from a human donor in good health.

The rearrangement links TRBV5-6 to TRBJ1-1; D not resolved. Germline-derived CDR1 and CDR2 are SGHDT and YYEEEE. Trimming removed 4 bases at V and 4 bases at J, with 17 bases between. This CDR3 spans 15 amino acids. The CDR3 loop reads CASSPVGGQGTEAFF. The CDR3, as DNA: TGTGCCAGCAGCCCCGTGGGAGGGCAAGGCACTGAAGCTTTCTTT. The entire variable domain, with the rest obtained from reference TRBV5-6 and TRBJ1-1, is as follows: DAGVTQSPTHLIKTRGQQVTLRCSPKSGHDTVSWYQQALGQGPQFIFQYYEEEERQRGNFPDRFSGHQFPNYSSELNVNALLLGDSALYLCASSPVGGQGTEAFFGQGTRLTVV.

The V gene is TRBV19, the J gene TRBJ1-2, with D perhaps TRBD1 (5 bases). Per the germline V gene, CDR1 is LNHDA and CDR2 is SQIVND (reference sequence). This CDR3 comprises 15 residues. V was trimmed by 3 bases and J by 6 bases, leaving 17 bases between them. This CDR3 reads CASSISRGRTNGYTF. In DNA, the CDR3 is TGTGCCAGTAGTATTTCACGGGGGAGGACGAATGGCTACACCTTC.

In nucleotides, the CDR3 is TGCGCCAGCAGCCAAGTCAGTCCGGCCAGAGGATCACCCCTCCACTTT. This sequence encodes CASSQVSPARGSPLHF. V gene TRBV4-3 combines with J gene TRBJ1-6; D unresolved. The CDR3 consists of 16 residues. Looked up from germline, CDR1 is LGHNA and CDR2 is YSLEER. Trimming took 1 base from V and 10 from J, leaving 17 bases between them.

The chain couples TRBV7-2 to TRBJ2-4; TRBD2 agrees at 9 bases. With V trimmed by 5 bases and J by 7 bases, 18 bases remained unmatched. This CDR3 comprises 18 residues. Looked up from germline, CDR1 is SGHTA and CDR2 is FQGNSA. As DNA, the CDR3 is TGTGCCAGCAGCAAAATAGGAGATGGCGGGAGGGCAAGGAACATTCAGTACTTC. It is translated as CASSKIGDGGRARNIQYF.

This chain uses TRBV9 with TRBJ2-5, with TRBD2 matching 9 bases. V was pared by 2 bases and J by 4 bases, with 3 bases of the junction left unmatched. CDR3 length: 14 residues. Germline CDR1 SGDLS, CDR2 YYNGEE. The CDR3: CASSVAAGGETQYF. CDR3 coding DNA: TGTGCCAGCAGCGTCGCAGCGGGGGGAGAGACCCAGTACTTC.

The chain has TRBV6-5 and TRBJ2-1; 8 positions agree with TRBD2. This CDR3 region has 11 residues. With 10 bases clipped from V and 12 bases from J, the junction kept 8 bases outside the gene matches. Germline V gene sequence: CDR1 MNHEY, CDR2 SVGAGI. The DNA for the CDR3 is TGTGCCACCCGACTAACTAGCGGGCAGTTCTTC. Translated, it gives CATRLTSGQFF.

The genes are TRBV18 and TRBJ2-3; weak D call: TRBD1 (5 bases). Trimming shortened V by 5 bases and J by 2 bases, and 11 bases separated the two germline ends. This CDR3 is built from 14 residues. In germline, CDR1 is KGHSH, CDR2 LQKENI. CDR3 sequence: CASSIIRDTDTQYF. CDR3 nucleotide sequence: TGTGCCAGCTCAATTATCAGGGACACAGATACGCAGTATTTT.

The CDR3 protein is CAWSKVTGLRTEAFF. The CDR3 bases are TGTGCCTGGAGTAAAGTGACAGGGCTCCGCACTGAAGCTTTCTTT. The chain carries TRBV30 and TRBJ1-1, with 7 bases matching TRBD1. Germline CDR1 is GTSNPN and CDR2 is SVGIG (reference sequence). Trimming removed 2 bases from V and 4 bases from J; junction bases left unmatched: 10. The CDR3 consists of 15 residues.

The rearrangement joins TRBV5-1 to TRBJ1-6; D not resolved. Per germline, CDR1 SGHRS and CDR2 YFSETQ. This CDR3 comprises 12 residues. Trimming stripped 5 bases from V and 15 bases from J, with 15 bases between. The CDR3 DNA reads TGCGCCAGCAGTTATATACAAGGTTTCCTCCACTTT. The encoded protein is CASSYIQGFLHF.

This chain connects TRBV28 to TRBJ1-5; D possibly corresponds to TRBD1 (5 bases). The germline gives CDR1 MDHEN, CDR2 SYDVKM. V was trimmed by 4 bases and J by 6 bases, leaving 13 bases between them. CDR3 length: 14 amino acids. The CDR3 DNA is TGTGCCAGCAGTTCCCTCGAGGGGCGTCAGCCCCAGCATTTT. Translated, it gives CASSSLEGRQPQHF.

The chain is built from TRBV9 and TRBJ2-7, with 8 nucleotides matching TRBD1. The V and J ends lost 0 bases and 1 base, in that order; junction bases with no gene match: 3. Germline-derived CDR1 and CDR2 are SGDLS and YYNGEE. The CDR3 has 15 amino acids. The CDR3 region is CASSVGTGTSYEQYF. DNA of the CDR3: TGTGCCAGCAGCGTAGGGACAGGGACGTCCTACGAGCAGTACTTC.

There are a few counts of this clone. The chain recombines TRBV2 with TRBJ2-7, with 10 bases that match TRBD1. Per germline, CDR1 SNHLY and CDR2 FYNNEI. J lost 5 bases, V lost 7 bases, and 5 bases had no gene match. The CDR3 is 13 amino acids. The CDR3 region has the DNA TGTGCCAGCACGGGACAGGGGTTTGACGAGCAGTACTTC. Encoded protein: CASTGQGFDEQYF.

The genes are TRBV9 and TRBJ2-3; 13 bases map to TRBD2. This CDR3 is built from 19 residues. The J segment lost 0 bases and the V segment lost 4 bases, leaving 11 bases of the junction unmatched. The germline V gene has CDR1 SGDLS and CDR2 YYNGEE. CDR3 nucleotide sequence: TGTGCCAGCAGCTCCAGACTAGCGGGAGGAGGGACTAGCACAGATACGCAGTATTTT. Translating gives CASSSRLAGGGTSTDTQYF.

CDR3 sequence: CASNGVAGHTDTQYF. The CDR3 DNA sequence: TGTGCCAGCAACGGTGTGGCGGGGCACACAGATACGCAGTATTTT. This chain links TRBV6-5 with TRBJ2-3; D is perhaps TRBD2 (6 bases). The CDR3 sequence is 15 residues long. Germline CDR1 reads MNHEY; CDR2 reads SVGAGI. Trimming took 7 bases from V and 2 from J, leaving 16 bases between them.

This rearrangement joins TRBV29-1 to TRBJ2-3; D unresolved. The CDR3 totals 14 residues. Per the germline V gene, CDR1 is SQVTM and CDR2 is ANQGSEA. Between the trimmed V and J ends, which lost 3 bases and 2 bases, there was a span of 12 bases. As DNA, the CDR3 is TGCAGCGTTGACCGGGCGGCTAACACAGATACGCAGTATTTT. Its protein product is CSVDRAANTDTQYF.

This clone was observed a single time. The chain has TRBV7-2 and TRBJ1-2; possible D gene TRBD1, 6 bases. The germline V and J ends were trimmed by 5 bases and 1 base, with 17 bases remaining between them. Germline CDR1 is SGHTA and CDR2 is FQGNSA. The CDR3 spans 16 residues. In nucleotides, the CDR3 is TGTGCCAGCAGCCCTAGAGGACAGTCCTATAACTATGGCTACACCTTC. It is translated as CASSPRGQSYNYGYTF.

This chain connects TRBV10-3 to TRBJ2-3; the D is unclear. The germline V gene has CDR1 ENHRY and CDR2 SYGVKD. V was cut by 2 bases and J by 3 bases, with 9 bases left in between. The CDR3 is 14 amino acids. The DNA of the CDR3 is TGTGCCATCAGTGAGGATTCTCCGACAGATACGCAGTATTTT. Translation gives CAISEDSPTDTQYF.